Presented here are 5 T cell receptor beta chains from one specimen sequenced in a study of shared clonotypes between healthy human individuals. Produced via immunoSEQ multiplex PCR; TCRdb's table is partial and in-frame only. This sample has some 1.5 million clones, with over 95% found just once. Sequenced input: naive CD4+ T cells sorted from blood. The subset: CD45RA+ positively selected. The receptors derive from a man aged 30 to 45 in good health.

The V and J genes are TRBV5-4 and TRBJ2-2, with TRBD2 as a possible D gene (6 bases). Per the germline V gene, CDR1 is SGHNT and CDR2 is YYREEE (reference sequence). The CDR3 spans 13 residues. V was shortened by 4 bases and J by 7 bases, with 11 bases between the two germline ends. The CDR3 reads CASSGRENGELFF. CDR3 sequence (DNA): TGTGCCAGCAGCGGGCGGGAAAACGGGGAGCTGTTTTTT.

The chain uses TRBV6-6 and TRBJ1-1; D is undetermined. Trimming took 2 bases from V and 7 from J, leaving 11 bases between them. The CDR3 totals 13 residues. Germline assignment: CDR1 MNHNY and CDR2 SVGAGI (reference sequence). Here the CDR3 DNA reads TGTGCCAGCAGTTACGAAGGTGGCCGTGAAGCTTTCTTT. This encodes CASSYEGGREAFF.

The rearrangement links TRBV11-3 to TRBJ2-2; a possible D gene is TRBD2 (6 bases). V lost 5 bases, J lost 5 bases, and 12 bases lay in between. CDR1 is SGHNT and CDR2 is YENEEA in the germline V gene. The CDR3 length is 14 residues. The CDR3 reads CASSIGGSTGELFF. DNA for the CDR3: TGTGCCAGCAGCATTGGGGGGTCAACCGGGGAGCTGTTTTTT.

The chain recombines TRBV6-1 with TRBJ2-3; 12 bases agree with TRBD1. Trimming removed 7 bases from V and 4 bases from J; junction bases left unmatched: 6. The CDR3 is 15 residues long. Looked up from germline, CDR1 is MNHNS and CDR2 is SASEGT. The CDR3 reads CASKAGTGGPDTQYF. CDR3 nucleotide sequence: TGTGCCAGCAAAGCCGGGACAGGGGGCCCAGATACGCAGTATTTT.

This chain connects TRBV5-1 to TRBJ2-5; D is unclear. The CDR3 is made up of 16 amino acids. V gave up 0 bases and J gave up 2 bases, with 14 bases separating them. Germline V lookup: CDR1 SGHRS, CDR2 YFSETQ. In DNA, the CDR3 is TGCGCCAGCAGCTTGGGTATCCACAGATTACAAGAGACCCAGTACTTC. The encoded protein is CASSLGIHRLQETQYF.